Following are 13 T cell receptor beta chains from one sample sequenced in a study of shared clonotypes between healthy human individuals. Libraries were prepared by immunoSEQ multiplex PCR; TCRdb keeps only in-frame clonotypes and omits some of them. The repertoire holds about 1 million clones, with 65% to 80% as singletons. Specimen: memory CD4+ T cells sorted from blood. Specified subset: CD45RA-negative fraction. Receptor source: a man aged 18 to 29 in good health.

This clone has a handful of counts. V gene TRBV30 combines with J gene TRBJ2-4; 7 bases line up with TRBD1. The CDR3 is 12 residues long. The germline V gene encodes CDR1 GTSNPN and CDR2 SVGIG (reference sequence). The J segment lost 4 bases and the V segment lost 7 bases, leaving 4 bases of the junction unmatched. The CDR3 here is CASDRAKNIQYF. Here the CDR3 DNA reads TGTGCCTCAGACAGGGCTAAAAACATTCAGTACTTC.

This clone occurred once. The rearrangement joins TRBV6-5 to TRBJ2-7, with 8 bases identical to TRBD2. Germline loops: CDR1 MNHEY, CDR2 SVGAGI. J lost 3 bases, V lost 1 base, and 5 bases had no gene match. The CDR3 has 15 residues. CDR3 loop: CASSYLTSGGYEQYF. The CDR3 coding sequence is TGTGCCAGCAGTTACTTAACTAGCGGTGGCTACGAGCAGTACTTC.

This clone was counted between two and nine times. The same CDR3 is also encoded by other DNA sequences in this sample. This rearrangement joins TRBV2 to TRBJ1-5; D is unresolved. This CDR3 is built from 12 residues. Per the germline V gene, CDR1 is SNHLY and CDR2 is FYNNEI. Trimming pared 6 bases from V and 7 bases from J, leaving 10 bases between. CDR3 DNA sequence: TGTGCCAGCAGGGGGTTAGGGCAGCCCCAGCATTTT. Protein: CASRGLGQPQHF.

The chain employs TRBV9 and TRBJ2-7; TRBD2 is a possible D gene (6 bases). CDR1 SGDLS and CDR2 YYNGEE come from the germline V gene. Between the trimmed V and J ends, which lost 3 bases and 1 base, there was a span of 14 bases. The CDR3 spans 15 residues. CDR3 residues: CASSARDGLSYEQYF. The CDR3 DNA follows: TGTGCCAGCAGCGCGCGGGACGGACTATCCTACGAGCAGTACTTC.

This CDR3 is CASRPGTGSYNEQFF. DNA of the CDR3: TGTGCCAGCAGACCAGGGACAGGTTCCTACAATGAGCAGTTCTTC. The chain is built from TRBV6-6 and TRBJ2-1, with 8 bases fitting TRBD1. Trimming cost V 6 bases and J 1 base; bases outside gene matches: 5. Germline CDR1 MNHNY, CDR2 SVGAGI (reference sequence). This CDR3 comprises 15 residues.

This clone was recorded once. This chain links TRBV30 with TRBJ1-3; D perhaps matches TRBD1 (6 bases). CDR1 and CDR2 (germline): GTSNPN, SVGIG (reference sequence). Trimming shortened V by 1 base and J by 4 bases, and 11 bases separated the two germline ends. CDR3 size: 14 residues. The CDR3 protein is CAWSATGTGNTIYF. CDR3 DNA sequence: TGTGCCTGGAGTGCAACAGGGACGGGAAACACCATATATTTT.

The chain combines TRBV6-1 with TRBJ2-5; 11 positions match TRBD2. The J segment lost 4 bases and the V segment lost 8 bases, leaving 6 bases of the junction unmatched. Germline CDR1 MNHNS, CDR2 SASEGT. The CDR3 is made up of 14 amino acids. As DNA, the CDR3 is TGTGCCAGCTCTACTAGCGGGAGCGGAGAGACCCAGTACTTC. It specifies CASSTSGSGETQYF.

The rearrangement links TRBV2 to TRBJ2-3, with D tentatively TRBD2 (5 bases). CDR1 is SNHLY and CDR2 is FYNNEI in the germline V gene. Trimming removed 5 bases at V and 5 bases at J, with 8 bases between. This CDR3 is 12 amino acids long. The CDR3: CASSRTGDTQYF. The CDR3 region has the DNA TGTGCCAGCAGTAGGACTGGAGATACGCAGTATTTT. Combining the CDR3 with reference TRBV2 and TRBJ2-3 gives the whole variable domain EPEVTQTPSHQVTQMGQEVILRCVPISNHLYFYWYRQILGQKVEFLVSFYNNEISEKSEIFDDQFSVERPDGSNFTLKIRSTKLEDSAMYFCASSRTGDTQYFGPGTRLTVL.

V and J are TRBV6-5 and TRBJ1-2, with TRBD1 as a possible D gene (5 bases). Trimming removed 3 bases from V and 7 bases from J, with 15 bases in between. Germline values: CDR1 MNHEY, CDR2 SVGAGI. The CDR3 has 14 amino acids. The chain's CDR3 is CASSYEGIVGGYTF. Here the CDR3 DNA reads TGTGCCAGCAGTTATGAGGGGATCGTTGGTGGCTACACCTTC.

The CDR3 DNA follows: TGTGCCAGCAGCTTACAGTTGGGGGGTATTGGCGGACTTAATTCACCCCTCCACTTT. The encoded protein is CASSLQLGGIGGLNSPLHF. V and J are TRBV7-2 and TRBJ1-6; a possible D gene is TRBD1 (5 bases). CDR3 length equals 19 residues. Trimming stripped 2 bases from V and 6 bases from J, with 23 bases between. Per germline, CDR1 SGHTA and CDR2 FQGNSA.

This chain connects TRBV6-5 to TRBJ2-5; no clear D gene. Germline V lookup: CDR1 MNHEY, CDR2 SVGAGI. V gave up 1 base and J gave up 2 bases, with 8 bases separating them. The CDR3 extends over 14 amino acids. The CDR3 DNA sequence: TGTGCCAGCAGTTACTTTGGGCCTCAAGAGACCCAGTACTTC. Translated: CASSYFGPQETQYF.

The count of this clone is one. The gene calls are TRBV30 and TRBJ1-2; 7 bases match TRBD1. The germline V gene encodes CDR1 GTSNPN and CDR2 SVGIG (reference sequence). There are 13 residues in the CDR3. V lost 3 bases to trimming and J lost 9 bases; unmatched junction nucleotides: 10. This chain's CDR3 is CAWRVGGAVSYTF. CDR3 sequence (DNA): TGTGCCTGGAGGGTAGGGGGCGCTGTAAGCTACACCTTC.

This chain connects TRBV5-1 to TRBJ1-1; tentatively, D is TRBD1 (5 bases). Germline lookup yields CDR1 SGHRS and CDR2 YFSETQ. Trimming shortened V by 4 bases and J by 4 bases, and 11 bases separated the two germline ends. The CDR3 extends over 13 amino acids. CDR3 sequence reads: CASSPRRGTEAFF. In DNA, the CDR3 is TGCGCCAGCAGCCCGAGGAGGGGCACTGAAGCTTTCTTT. The full variable domain, its missing parts supplied by reference TRBV5-1 and TRBJ1-1, is KAGVTQTPRYLIKTRGQQVTLSCSPISGHRSVSWYQQTPGQGLQFLFEYFSETQRNKGNFPGRFSGRQFSNSRSEMNVSTLELGDSALYLCASSPRRGTEAFFGQGTRLTVV.